This TCR beta chain was observed in a study of vaccination effects on CD4 cells after COVID-19. Only in-frame clones appear in the TCRdb table, and some are missing; sequencing was by immunoSEQ multiplex PCR. Of about 48,000 clones detected, 55% to 75% appear once; the ten largest clones hold roughly 5%. In its sample, this clone ranks as medium-sized. Its antigen is unknown. V was trimmed by 1 base and J by 3 bases, leaving 4 bases between them. The CDR3 totals 12 residues. Germline CDR1 and CDR2: LGHDT and YNNKEL (reference sequence). At the end of over 8 days of culture, CD4+ T cells were isolated. Half the medium was replaced with IL-2 medium on days 3 and 7.

The chain uses TRBV3-1 (or the pseudogene TRBV3-2) and TRBJ2-7, with D hard to call. This sequence was found in a human donor who received a COVID-19 vaccine. The source material was CD4+ T cells from PBMCs cultured without peptide, sampled before COVID-19 vaccination. CDR3 sequence (DNA): TGTGCCAGCAGCCAAGCGGACTACGAGCAGTACTTC. Translating it yields CASSQADYEQYF.